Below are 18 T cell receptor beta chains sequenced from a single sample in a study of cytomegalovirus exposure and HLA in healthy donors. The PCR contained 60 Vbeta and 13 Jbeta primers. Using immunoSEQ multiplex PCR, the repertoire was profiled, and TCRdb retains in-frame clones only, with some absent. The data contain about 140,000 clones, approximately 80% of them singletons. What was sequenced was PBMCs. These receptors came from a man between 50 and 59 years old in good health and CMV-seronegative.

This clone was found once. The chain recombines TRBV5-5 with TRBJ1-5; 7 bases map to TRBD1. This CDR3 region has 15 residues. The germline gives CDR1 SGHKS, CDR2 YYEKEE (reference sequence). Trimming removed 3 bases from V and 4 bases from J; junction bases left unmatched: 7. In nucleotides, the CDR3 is TGTGCCAGCAGCTCCGGGACAGTGGGGAATCAGCCCCAGCATTTT. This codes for CASSSGTVGNQPQHF.

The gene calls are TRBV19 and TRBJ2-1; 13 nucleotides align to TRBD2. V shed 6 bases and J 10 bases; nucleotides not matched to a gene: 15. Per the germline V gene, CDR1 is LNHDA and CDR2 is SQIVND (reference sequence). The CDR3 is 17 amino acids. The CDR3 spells CASSHLTSGRPGREQFF. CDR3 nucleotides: TGTGCCAGTAGCCACCTGACTAGCGGGAGGCCGGGGCGGGAGCAGTTCTTC.

DNA of the CDR3: TGTGCCAGCAGCTCGACAGGGAGCTCCTACGAGCAGTACTTC. It specifies CASSSTGSSYEQYF. The chain uses TRBV11-3 and TRBJ2-7; 7 positions match TRBD1. Germline trimming cut 4 bases from V and 0 bases from J; bases unmatched to any gene: 3. The CDR3 is 14 amino acids. From germline, CDR1 is SGHNT and CDR2 YENEEA.

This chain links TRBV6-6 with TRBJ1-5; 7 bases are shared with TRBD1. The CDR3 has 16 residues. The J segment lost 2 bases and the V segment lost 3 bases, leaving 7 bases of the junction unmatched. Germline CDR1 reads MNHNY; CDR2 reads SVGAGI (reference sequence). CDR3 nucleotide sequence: TGTGCCAGCAGTTATCCGACAGGGAAGGGCAATCAGCCCCAGCATTTT. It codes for CASSYPTGKGNQPQHF.

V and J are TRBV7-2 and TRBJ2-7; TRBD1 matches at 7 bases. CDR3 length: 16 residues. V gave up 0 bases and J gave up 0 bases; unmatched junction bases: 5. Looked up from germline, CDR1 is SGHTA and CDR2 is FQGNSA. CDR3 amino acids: CASSLAPGQFSYEQYF. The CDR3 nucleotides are TGTGCCAGCAGCTTAGCCCCGGGACAGTTCTCCTACGAGCAGTACTTC.

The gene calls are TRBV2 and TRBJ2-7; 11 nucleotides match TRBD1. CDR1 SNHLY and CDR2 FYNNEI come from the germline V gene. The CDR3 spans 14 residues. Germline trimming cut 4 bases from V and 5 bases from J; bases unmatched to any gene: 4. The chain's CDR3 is CASSVGQGADEQYF. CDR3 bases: TGTGCCAGCAGTGTTGGACAGGGGGCCGACGAGCAGTACTTC.

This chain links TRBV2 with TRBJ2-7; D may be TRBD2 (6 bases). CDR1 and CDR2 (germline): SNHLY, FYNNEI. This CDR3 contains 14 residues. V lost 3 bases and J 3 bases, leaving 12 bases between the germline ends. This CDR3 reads CASSEVGGIYEQYF. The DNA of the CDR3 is TGTGCCAGCAGTGAGGTTGGAGGGATCTACGAGCAGTACTTC.

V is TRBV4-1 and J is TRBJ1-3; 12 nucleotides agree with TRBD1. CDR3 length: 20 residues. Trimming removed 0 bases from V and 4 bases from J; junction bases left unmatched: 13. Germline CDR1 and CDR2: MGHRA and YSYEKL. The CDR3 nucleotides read TGCGCCAGCAGCCAAGATACCCGGGACAGGGGGCTTCTGAAAGGAAACACCATATATTTT. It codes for CASSQDTRDRGLLKGNTIYF.

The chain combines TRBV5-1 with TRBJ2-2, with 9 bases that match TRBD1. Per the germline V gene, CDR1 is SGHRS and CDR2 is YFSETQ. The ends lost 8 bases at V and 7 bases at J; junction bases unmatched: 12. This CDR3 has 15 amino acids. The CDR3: CASRRTDRGLGELFF. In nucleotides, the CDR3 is TGCGCCAGTAGACGAACGGACAGGGGCCTCGGGGAGCTGTTTTTT.

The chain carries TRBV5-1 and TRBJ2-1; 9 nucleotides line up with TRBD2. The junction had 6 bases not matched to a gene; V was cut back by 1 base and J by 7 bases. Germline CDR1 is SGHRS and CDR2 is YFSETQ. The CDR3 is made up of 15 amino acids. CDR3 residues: CASSLTLAGNNEQFF. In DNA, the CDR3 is TGCGCCAGCAGCTTGACCCTAGCGGGAAATAATGAGCAGTTCTTC.

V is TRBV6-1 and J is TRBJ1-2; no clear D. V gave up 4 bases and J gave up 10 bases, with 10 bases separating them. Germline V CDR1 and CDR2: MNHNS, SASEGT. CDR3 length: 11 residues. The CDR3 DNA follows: TGTGCCAGCAGTGCCCAGAGGGACTACACCTTC. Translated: CASSAQRDYTF.

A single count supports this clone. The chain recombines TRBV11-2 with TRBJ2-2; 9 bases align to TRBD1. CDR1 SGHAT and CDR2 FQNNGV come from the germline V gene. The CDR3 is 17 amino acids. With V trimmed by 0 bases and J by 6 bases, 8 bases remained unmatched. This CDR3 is CASSLDLGQGSAGELFF. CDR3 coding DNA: TGTGCCAGCAGCTTAGATCTGGGACAGGGTTCCGCCGGGGAGCTGTTTTTT.

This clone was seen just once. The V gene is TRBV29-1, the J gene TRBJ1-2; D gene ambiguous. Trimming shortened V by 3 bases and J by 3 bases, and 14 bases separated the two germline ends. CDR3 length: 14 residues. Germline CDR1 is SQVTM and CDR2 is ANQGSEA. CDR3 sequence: CSVDELLNHYGYTF. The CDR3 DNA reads TGCAGCGTTGACGAGCTCTTAAACCACTATGGCTACACCTTC.

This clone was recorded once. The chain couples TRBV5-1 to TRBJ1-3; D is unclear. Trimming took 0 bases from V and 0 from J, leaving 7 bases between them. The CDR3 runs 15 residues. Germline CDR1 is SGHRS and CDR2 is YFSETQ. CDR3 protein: CASSLAPSSGNTIYF. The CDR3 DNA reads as TGCGCCAGCAGCTTGGCCCCGAGCTCTGGAAACACCATATATTTT.

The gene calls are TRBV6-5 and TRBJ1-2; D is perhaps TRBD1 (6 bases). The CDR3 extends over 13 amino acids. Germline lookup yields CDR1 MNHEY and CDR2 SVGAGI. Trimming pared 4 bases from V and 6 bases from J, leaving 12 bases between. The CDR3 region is CASSSTGWDGYTF. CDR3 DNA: TGTGCCAGCAGTTCGACAGGTTGGGATGGCTACACCTTC.

CDR3 region: CAWSVRRQGGTEAFF. The CDR3 DNA sequence: TGTGCCTGGAGTGTACGCCGACAGGGGGGGACTGAAGCTTTCTTT. The rearrangement links TRBV30 to TRBJ1-1; 9 nucleotides align to TRBD1. From germline, CDR1 is GTSNPN and CDR2 SVGIG (reference sequence). Germline trimming cut 0 bases from V and 5 bases from J; bases unmatched to any gene: 7. This CDR3 is built from 15 residues. Drawing the rest from reference TRBV30 and TRBJ1-1, the complete variable domain is SQTIHQWPATLVQPVGSPLSLECTVEGTSNPNLYWYRQAAGRGLQLLFYSVGIGQISSEVPQNLSASRPQDRQFILSSKKLLLSDSGFYLCAWSVRRQGGTEAFFGQGTRLTVV.

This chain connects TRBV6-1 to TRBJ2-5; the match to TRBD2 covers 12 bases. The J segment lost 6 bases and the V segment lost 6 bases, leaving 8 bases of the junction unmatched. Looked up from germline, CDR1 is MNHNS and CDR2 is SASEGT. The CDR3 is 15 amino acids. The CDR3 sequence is CASRALAGGTQTQYF. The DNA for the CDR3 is TGTGCCAGCAGGGCTCTAGCGGGGGGGACCCAGACCCAGTACTTC.

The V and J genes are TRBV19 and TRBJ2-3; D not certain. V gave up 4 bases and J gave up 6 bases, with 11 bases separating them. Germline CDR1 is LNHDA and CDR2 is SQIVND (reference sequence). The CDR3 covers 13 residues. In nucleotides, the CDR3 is TGTGCCAGTAGTAATCCAGATCGTGATACGCAGTATTTT. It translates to CASSNPDRDTQYF. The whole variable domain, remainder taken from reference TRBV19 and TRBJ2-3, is DGGITQSPKYLFRKEGQNVTLSCEQNLNHDAMYWYRQDPGQGLRLIYYSQIVNDFQKGDIAEGYSVSREKKESFPLTVTSAQKNPTAFYLCASSNPDRDTQYFGPGTRLTVL.